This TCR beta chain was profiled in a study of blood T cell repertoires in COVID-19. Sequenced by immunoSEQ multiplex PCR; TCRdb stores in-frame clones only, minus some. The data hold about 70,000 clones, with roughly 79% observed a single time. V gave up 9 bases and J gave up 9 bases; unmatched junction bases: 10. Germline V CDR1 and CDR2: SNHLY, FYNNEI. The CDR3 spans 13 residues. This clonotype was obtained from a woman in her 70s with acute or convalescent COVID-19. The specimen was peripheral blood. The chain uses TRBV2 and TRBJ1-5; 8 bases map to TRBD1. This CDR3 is CASMGAGGWPQHF. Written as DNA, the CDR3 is TGTGCCAGTATGGGGGCAGGGGGCTGGCCCCAGCATTTT.